A selection of T cell receptor beta chains follows, all from one sample in a study of neurological immune-mediated disorders. TCRdb ran MiXCR on the 5' RACE reads and lists one entry per CDR3 protein. Of 39,000 or so distinct CDR3 sequences listed, nearly 5% are singletons. The specimen sequenced was CD4+ T cells from blood. These receptors were taken from a man aged 18-30 years in good health. Each CDR3 is given with its conserved first and last residue. The order of the fields is V gene, clone size, D gene, J gene, CDR3 DNA, CDR3 protein. The D gene is left open where the match is weak. Not all rows give a size; the values are once, few, many and, for expanded clones, a class.

>TRBV10-3|many|TRBD2|TRBJ2-5
TGTGCCATCAGTGAGTCGACGGGAGGAGAGACCCAGTACTTC
CAISESTGGETQYF
>TRBV12-3/TRBV12-4|NA|TRBD1|TRBJ1-2
TGTGCCAGCAGTCCCACCTCTCGGGACAGGGTTTGGGTTGGCTACACCTTC
CASSPTSRDRVWVGYTF
>TRBV5-1|many|NA|TRBJ2-1
TGCGCCAGCAGCTTGGAGCCAGGGAAGCAGTTCTTC
CASSLEPGKQFF
>TRBV6-6|NA|TRBD1|TRBJ1-5
TGTGCCAGCACTCCGACAGGGAAGGATCAGCCCCAGCATTTT
CASTPTGKDQPQHF
>TRBV6-6|NA|NA|TRBJ1-2
TGTGCCAGCCTCAAGGAAGGGGGTCTAGGTGGCTACACCTTC
CASLKEGGLGGYTF
>TRBV13|many|NA|TRBJ2-7
TGTGCCAGCAGCTTTCTCAGGGAGGCCTACGAGCAGTACTTC
CASSFLREAYEQYF
>TRBV29-1|many|NA|TRBJ1-2
TGCAGCGTTGAAGATATCTATGGGGATGGCTACACCTTC
CSVEDIYGDGYTF
>TRBV5-1|many|TRBD1|TRBJ2-4
TGCGCCAGCAGCAATGCAGGGGGCGAGGACATTCAGTACTTC
CASSNAGGEDIQYF
>TRBV5-1|many|NA|TRBJ1-2
TGCGCCAGCGGGGGGGTCGACGGCTACACCTTC
CASGGVDGYTF
>TRBV18|few|NA|TRBJ1-1
TGTGCCAGCTCACGCATACAGGGTGAAGCTTTCTTT
CASSRIQGEAFF
>TRBV4-1|many|NA|TRBJ1-3
TGCGCCAGCAGCCAATGGGGGGCCACAACTTCTGGAAACACCATATATTTT
CASSQWGATTSGNTIYF
>TRBV5-5|many|NA|TRBJ1-1
TGTGCCAGCAGCCCCGGTTTTCTATTGAACACTGAAGCTTTCTTT
CASSPGFLLNTEAFF
>TRBV10-2|many|NA|TRBJ1-6
TGCGCCAGCAGTGAGGGGACGCGGTCACCCCTCCACTTT
CASSEGTRSPLHF
>TRBV10-3|many|NA|TRBJ2-6
TGTGCCATCAGTGGAGTCCGGAGGGGGGCCAACGTCCTGACTTTC
CAISGVRRGANVLTF
>TRBV3-1|many|TRBD2|TRBJ2-7
TGTGCCAGCAGCCTGACTAGCGGGGCGTACGAGCAGTACTTC
CASSLTSGAYEQYF
>TRBV7-2|many|NA|TRBJ1-2
TGTGCCAGCAGCTTAGCAGGAGGGTTGAGCTATGGCTACACCTTC
CASSLAGGLSYGYTF
>TRBV29-1|many|NA|TRBJ2-1
TGCAGCGTAGAATGGACAGCGTACAATGAGCAGTTCTTC
CSVEWTAYNEQFF
>TRBV5-1|many|NA|TRBJ1-2
TGCGCCAGCAGGGAGACCGGGACTGACAATGGCTACACCTTC
CASRETGTDNGYTF
>TRBV27|many|NA|TRBJ1-5
TGTGCCAGCAGTTTAAGGGCAGGGATCAATCAGCCCCAGCATTTT
CASSLRAGINQPQHF
>TRBV7-6|many|TRBD1|TRBJ1-2
TGTGCCAGCAGCCCGACAGGGTCGGCTGGCTACACCTTC
CASSPTGSAGYTF
>TRBV27|many|TRBD1|TRBJ1-1
TGTGCCAGCAGCCAACCAGGGGGCTATACTGAAGCTTTCTTT
CASSQPGGYTEAFF
>TRBV20-1|many|TRBD2|TRBJ2-2
TGCAGTGCACTGGGACTAGGGGCCACCGGGGAGCTGTTTTTT
CSALGLGATGELFF
>TRBV20-1|many|TRBD1|TRBJ2-5
TGCAGTGCTAGGAGACAGGGGGTTTCAAGCGGGACCCAGTACTTC
CSARRQGVSSGTQYF
>TRBV7-2|many|NA|TRBJ1-4
TGTGCCAGCAGCTCGGGGACTAATGAAAAACTGTTTTTT
CASSSGTNEKLFF
>TRBV12-3/TRBV12-4|many|TRBD2|TRBJ2-2
TGTGCCAGCAGTTTCCAGACTAGCGTCACCGGGGAGCTGTTTTTT
CASSFQTSVTGELFF
>TRBV7-8|many|NA|TRBJ2-5
TGTGCCAGCAGCCAGGGCGGGAAAGAGACCCAGTACTTC
CASSQGGKETQYF
>TRBV5-1|many|NA|TRBJ1-4
TGCGCCAGCAGCCTCTATCGGCGGGTTAATGAAAAACTGTTTTTT
CASSLYRRVNEKLFF
>TRBV7-4|many|TRBD1|TRBJ1-6
TGTGCCAGCAGCCGGGGGACAGGGGGTCTAGGGAATTCACCCCTCCACTTT
CASSRGTGGLGNSPLHF
>TRBV5-1|many|TRBD1|TRBJ2-7
TGCGCCAGCAGCTCGGGACAGGGGGCATCCTACGAGCAGTACTTC
CASSSGQGASYEQYF
>TRBV10-3|few|NA|TRBJ1-1
TGTGCCATCAGTGAGTCGATGGGCTTCTCTGAAGCTTTCTTT
CAISESMGFSEAFF
>TRBV29-1|many|NA|TRBJ2-7
TGCAGCGTTGGCAGGGGGGGCGAGCAGTACTTC
CSVGRGGEQYF
>TRBV4-3|many|TRBD2|TRBJ2-1
TGCGCCAGCAGCCAAGCCCAGGGAGCGGGGGGGATCTACAATGAGCAGTTCTTC
CASSQAQGAGGIYNEQFF
>TRBV7-9|many|NA|TRBJ1-1
TGTGCCAGCACCATGTGGATCGGGGACACTGAAGCTTTCTTT
CASTMWIGDTEAFF
>TRBV27|many|NA|TRBJ1-4
TGTGCCAGCAGTTTATCCCGGACAGCTAATGAAAAACTGTTTTTT
CASSLSRTANEKLFF
>TRBV29-1|many|NA|TRBJ1-1
TGCAGCGTTGTGTTGGGGCAGAACACTGAAGCTTTCTTT
CSVVLGQNTEAFF
>TRBV7-2|many|TRBD2|TRBJ2-1
TGTGCCAGCAGCTGGAGGAGGACTAGCGGGGGGGGATCCTACAATGAGCAGTTCTTC
CASSWRRTSGGGSYNEQFF
>TRBV10-3|many|NA|TRBJ1-2
TGTGCCATCAGGTCCGGGGGTGATGGCTACACCTTC
CAIRSGGDGYTF
>TRBV6-6|many|TRBD1|TRBJ2-2
TGTGCCAGCAGTTACGACGCCGGGACAGGGGGCTCTCGGACCGGGGAGCTGTTTTTT
CASSYDAGTGGSRTGELFF
>TRBV20-1|many|NA|TRBJ1-4
TGCAGTGCTAGAGGGCCCGAGGAAAAACTGTTTTTT
CSARGPEEKLFF
>TRBV18|many|TRBD1|TRBJ1-1
TGTGCCAGCGGTTCGGACAGGGGGACTGAAGCTTTCTTT
CASGSDRGTEAFF
>TRBV20-1|many|NA|TRBJ2-7
TGCAGTGCTAGAGTCGGGAGACAGGGACCCTACGAGCAGTACTTC
CSARVGRQGPYEQYF
>TRBV12-3/TRBV12-4|many|NA|TRBJ2-2
TGTGCCAGCAGTCGAGTAGTTGCGGGCGGGGAGCTGTTTTTT
CASSRVVAGGELFF
>TRBV5-5|many|TRBD1|TRBJ1-2
TGTGCCAGCAGCCCAACCGGGACAGGGGTCGGCTATGGCTACACCTTC
CASSPTGTGVGYGYTF
>TRBV7-2|many|NA|TRBJ2-5
TGTGCCAGCAGCCAGATGGGGGCGGAGACCCAGTACTTC
CASSQMGAETQYF
>TRBV7-3|many|NA|TRBJ1-1
TGTGCCAGCAGCTTAATGGGGGGCGCCGATAGCACTGAAGCTTTCTTT
CASSLMGGADSTEAFF
>TRBV7-8|many|NA|TRBJ1-5
TGTGCCAGCAGCTCGGTGGGGGGTTTATCGGAGCAGCCCCAGCATTTT
CASSSVGGLSEQPQHF
>TRBV5-1|many|TRBD1|TRBJ2-7
TGCGCCAGCAGCCCGGGACAGATCTCCTACGAGCAGTACTTC
CASSPGQISYEQYF
>TRBV7-9|many|NA|TRBJ2-1
TGTGCCAGCAGCTTAGTGTACAATGAGCAGTTCTTC
CASSLVYNEQFF
>TRBV5-1|many|NA|TRBJ2-3
TGCGCCAGCGTCGGGGTTAGCACAGATACGCAGTATTTT
CASVGVSTDTQYF
>TRBV25-1|many|NA|TRBJ2-7
TGTGCCAGCAGTGCGGACAGGCGGGGCGAGCAGTACTTC
CASSADRRGEQYF
>TRBV20-1|many|NA|TRBJ2-3
TGCAGTGCGCTAGAACTAGGGGACACAGATACGCAGTATTTT
CSALELGDTDTQYF
>TRBV5-1|many|TRBD1|TRBJ1-2
TGCGCCAGCAGCTACGGACAGGGGGACGGCTACACCTTC
CASSYGQGDGYTF
>TRBV7-9|many|NA|TRBJ1-1
TGTGCCAGCAGCTTACAGGGGACATTGAACACTGAAGCTTTCTTT
CASSLQGTLNTEAFF
>TRBV5-1|many|TRBD1|TRBJ2-1
TGCGCCAGCAGCTTGGGGCCAGGGGGAAACGGTGAGCAGTTCTTC
CASSLGPGGNGEQFF
>TRBV20-1|many|NA|TRBJ1-3
TGCAGTGCTAGGCCGTATGGGTTCTCTGGAAACACCATATATTTT
CSARPYGFSGNTIYF